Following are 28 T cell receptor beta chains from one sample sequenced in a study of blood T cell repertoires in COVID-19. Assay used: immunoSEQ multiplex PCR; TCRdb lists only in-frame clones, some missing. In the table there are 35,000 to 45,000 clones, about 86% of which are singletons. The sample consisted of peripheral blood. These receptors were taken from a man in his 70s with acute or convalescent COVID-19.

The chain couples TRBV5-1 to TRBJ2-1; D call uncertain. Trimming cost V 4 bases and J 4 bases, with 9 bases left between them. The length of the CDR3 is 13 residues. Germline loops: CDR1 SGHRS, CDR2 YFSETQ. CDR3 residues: CASSLDEYNEQFF. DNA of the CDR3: TGCGCCAGCAGCCTGGACGAGTACAATGAGCAGTTCTTC.

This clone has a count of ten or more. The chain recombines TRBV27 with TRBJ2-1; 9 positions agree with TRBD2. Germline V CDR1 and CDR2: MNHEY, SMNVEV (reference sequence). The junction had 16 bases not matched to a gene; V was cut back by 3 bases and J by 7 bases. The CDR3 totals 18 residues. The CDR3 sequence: CASSFSQALAGRKNEQFF. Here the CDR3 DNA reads TGTGCCAGCAGTTTTTCCCAGGCCCTAGCGGGACGGAAGAATGAGCAGTTCTTC.

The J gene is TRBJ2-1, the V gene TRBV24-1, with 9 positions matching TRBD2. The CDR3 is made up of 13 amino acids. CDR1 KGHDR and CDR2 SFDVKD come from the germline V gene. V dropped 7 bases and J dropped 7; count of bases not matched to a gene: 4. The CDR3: CATRGLAQNEQFF. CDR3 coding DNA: TGTGCCACCAGAGGACTAGCGCAGAATGAGCAGTTCTTC.

The CDR3 DNA sequence: TGTGCCAGCTCGTCGACAGGGTCTAACACCGGGGAGCTGTTTTTT. This sequence encodes CASSSTGSNTGELFF. V is TRBV18 and J is TRBJ2-2; the match to TRBD1 covers 7 bases. The CDR3 consists of 15 residues. V shed 6 bases and J 2 bases; nucleotides not matched to a gene: 6. Germline-derived CDR1 and CDR2 are KGHSH and LQKENI.

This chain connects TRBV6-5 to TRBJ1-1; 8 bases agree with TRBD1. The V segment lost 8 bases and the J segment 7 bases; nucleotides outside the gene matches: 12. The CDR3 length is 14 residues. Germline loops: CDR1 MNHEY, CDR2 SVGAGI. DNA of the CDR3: TGTGCCAGCCACCGCGCAGGGGGCCGTATTGAAGCTTTCTTT. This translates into CASHRAGGRIEAFF.

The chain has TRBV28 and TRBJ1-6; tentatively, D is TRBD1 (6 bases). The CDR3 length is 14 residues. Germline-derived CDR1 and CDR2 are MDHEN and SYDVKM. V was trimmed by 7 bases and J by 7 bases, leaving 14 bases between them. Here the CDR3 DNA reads TGTGCCAGCACCAACAGGGTCGGGAATTCACCCCTCCACTTT. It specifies CASTNRVGNSPLHF. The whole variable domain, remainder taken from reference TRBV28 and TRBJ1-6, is DVKVTQSSRYLVKRTGEKVFLECVQDMDHENMFWYRQDPGLGLRLIYFSYDVKMKEKGDIPEGYSVSREKKERFSLILESASTNQTSMYLCASTNRVGNSPLHFGNGTRLTVT.

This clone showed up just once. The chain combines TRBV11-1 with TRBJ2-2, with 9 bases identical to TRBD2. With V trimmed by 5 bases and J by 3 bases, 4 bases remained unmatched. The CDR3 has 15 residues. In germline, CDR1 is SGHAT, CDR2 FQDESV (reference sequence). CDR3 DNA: TGTGCCAGCAGCCTTAGCGGGAGCGACACCGGGGAGCTGTTTTTT. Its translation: CASSLSGSDTGELFF.

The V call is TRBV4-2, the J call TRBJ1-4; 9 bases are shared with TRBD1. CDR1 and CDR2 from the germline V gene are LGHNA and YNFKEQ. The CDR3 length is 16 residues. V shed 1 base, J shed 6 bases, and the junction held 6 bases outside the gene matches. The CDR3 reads CASSQVHRDRDEKLFF. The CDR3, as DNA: TGTGCCAGCAGCCAAGTTCACCGGGACAGGGATGAAAAACTGTTTTTT.

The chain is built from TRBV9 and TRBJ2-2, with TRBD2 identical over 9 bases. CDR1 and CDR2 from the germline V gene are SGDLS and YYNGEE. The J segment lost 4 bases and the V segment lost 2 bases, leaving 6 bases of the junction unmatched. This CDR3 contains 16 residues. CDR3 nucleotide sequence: TGTGCCAGCAGCGTTGACGCGGGAGGGAGCACCGGGGAGCTGTTTTTT. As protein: CASSVDAGGSTGELFF.

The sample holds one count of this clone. The CDR3, as DNA: TGTGCCAGCAGCGATCCAGGGTACACTGAAGCTTTCTTT. Residues: CASSDPGYTEAFF. V is TRBV9 and J is TRBJ1-1; D possibly corresponds to TRBD1 (5 bases). Trimming shortened V by 3 bases and J by 3 bases, and 9 bases separated the two germline ends. The CDR3 is made up of 13 amino acids. Germline values: CDR1 SGDLS, CDR2 YYNGEE.

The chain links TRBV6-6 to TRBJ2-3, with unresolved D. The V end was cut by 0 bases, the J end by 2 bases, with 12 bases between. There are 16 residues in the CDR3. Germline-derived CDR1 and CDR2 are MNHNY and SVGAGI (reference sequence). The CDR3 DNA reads TGTGCCAGCAGTTACTCGATGGTTAGTTCCACAGATACGCAGTATTTT. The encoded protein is CASSYSMVSSTDTQYF.

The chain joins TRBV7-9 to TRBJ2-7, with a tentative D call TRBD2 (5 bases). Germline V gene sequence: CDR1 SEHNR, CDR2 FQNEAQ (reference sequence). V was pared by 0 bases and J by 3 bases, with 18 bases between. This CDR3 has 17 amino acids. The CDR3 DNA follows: TGTGCCAGCAGCTTAGCGCTCGGCAGGACTGGGAGCTACGAGCAGTACTTC. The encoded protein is CASSLALGRTGSYEQYF.

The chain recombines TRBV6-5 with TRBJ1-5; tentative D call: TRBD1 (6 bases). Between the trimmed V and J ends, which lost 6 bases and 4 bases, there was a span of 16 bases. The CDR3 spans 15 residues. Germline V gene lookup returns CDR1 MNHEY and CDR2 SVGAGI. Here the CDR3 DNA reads TGTGCCAGCAGATTACGGGGGGCAGAGAATCAGCCCCAGCATTTT. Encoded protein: CASRLRGAENQPQHF.

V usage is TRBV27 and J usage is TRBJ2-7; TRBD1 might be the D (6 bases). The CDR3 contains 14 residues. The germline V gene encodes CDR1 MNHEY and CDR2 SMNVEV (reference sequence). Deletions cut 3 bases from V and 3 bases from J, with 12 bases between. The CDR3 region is CASSLGQGSYEQYF. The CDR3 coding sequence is TGTGCCAGCAGTTTGGGCCAGGGGAGCTACGAGCAGTACTTC.

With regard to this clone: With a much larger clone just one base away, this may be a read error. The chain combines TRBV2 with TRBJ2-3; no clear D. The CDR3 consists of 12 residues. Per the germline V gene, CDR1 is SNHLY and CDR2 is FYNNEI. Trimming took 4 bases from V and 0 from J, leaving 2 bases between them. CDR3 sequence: CASSASTDTQYF. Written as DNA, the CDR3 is TGTGCCAGCAGTGCTAGCACAGATACGCAGTATTTT.

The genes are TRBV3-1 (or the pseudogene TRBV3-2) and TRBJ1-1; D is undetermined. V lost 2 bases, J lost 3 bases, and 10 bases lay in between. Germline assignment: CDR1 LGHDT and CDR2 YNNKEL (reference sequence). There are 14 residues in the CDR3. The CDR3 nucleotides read TGTGCCAGCAGCCAACCGGGGAGGGACACTGAAGCTTTCTTT. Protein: CASSQPGRDTEAFF.

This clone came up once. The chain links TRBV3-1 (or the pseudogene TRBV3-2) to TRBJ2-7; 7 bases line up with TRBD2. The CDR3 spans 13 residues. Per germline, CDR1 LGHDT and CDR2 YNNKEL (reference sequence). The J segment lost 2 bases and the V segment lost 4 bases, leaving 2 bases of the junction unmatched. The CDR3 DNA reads TGTGCCAGCAGCCCCGGGACTACCTACGAGCAGTACTTC. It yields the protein CASSPGTTYEQYF.

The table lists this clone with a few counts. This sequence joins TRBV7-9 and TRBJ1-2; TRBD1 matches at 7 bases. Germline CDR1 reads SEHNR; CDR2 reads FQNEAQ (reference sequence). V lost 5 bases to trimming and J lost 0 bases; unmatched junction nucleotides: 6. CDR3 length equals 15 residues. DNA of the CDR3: TGTGCCAGCAGCCTAGGGACAGCGACTAACTATGGCTACACCTTC. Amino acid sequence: CASSLGTATNYGYTF.

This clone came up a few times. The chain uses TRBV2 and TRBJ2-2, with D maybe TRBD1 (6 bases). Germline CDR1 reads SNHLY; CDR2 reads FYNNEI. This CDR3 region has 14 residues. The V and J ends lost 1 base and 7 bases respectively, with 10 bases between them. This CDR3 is CASSEGRGGGELFF. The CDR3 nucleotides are TGTGCCAGCAGTGAAGGCAGGGGTGGCGGGGAGCTGTTTTTT.

CDR3 nucleotides: TGTGCCAGCAGCCCTAACTCCAAAAACATTCAGTACTTC. This encodes CASSPNSKNIQYF. The chain links TRBV7-9 to TRBJ2-4; D is uncertain. The V end was cut by 5 bases, the J end by 2 bases, with 7 bases between. Germline V gives CDR1 SEHNR, CDR2 FQNEAQ (reference sequence). The length of the CDR3 is 13 residues. The whole variable domain, filled in from reference TRBV7-9 and TRBJ2-4, reads DTGVSQNPRHKITKRGQNVTFRCDPISEHNRLYWYRQTLGQGPEFLTYFQNEAQLEKSRLLSDRFSAERPKGSFSTLEIQRTEQGDSAMYLCASSPNSKNIQYFGAGTRLSVL.

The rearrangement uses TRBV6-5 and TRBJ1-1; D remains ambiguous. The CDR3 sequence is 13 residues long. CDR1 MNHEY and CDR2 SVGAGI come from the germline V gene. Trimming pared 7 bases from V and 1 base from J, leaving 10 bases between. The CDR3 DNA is TGTGCCAGCATGCGGCGGCCGAACACTGAAGCTTTCTTT. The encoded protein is CASMRRPNTEAFF.

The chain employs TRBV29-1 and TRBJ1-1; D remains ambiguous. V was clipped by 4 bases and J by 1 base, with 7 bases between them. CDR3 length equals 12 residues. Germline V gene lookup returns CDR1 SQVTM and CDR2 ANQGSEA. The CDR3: CSVVEGNTEAFF. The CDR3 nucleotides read TGCAGCGTTGTGGAGGGGAACACTGAAGCTTTCTTT.

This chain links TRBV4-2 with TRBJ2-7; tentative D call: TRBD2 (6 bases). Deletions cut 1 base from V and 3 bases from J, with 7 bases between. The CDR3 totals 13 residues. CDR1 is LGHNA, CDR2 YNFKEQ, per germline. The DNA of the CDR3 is TGTGCCAGCAGCCAAGGGGAGGACTACGAGCAGTACTTC. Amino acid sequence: CASSQGEDYEQYF.

DNA of the CDR3: TGTGCCAGCAGTTTCGAGGGTATCGCAGATACGCAGTATTTT. Translation gives CASSFEGIADTQYF. This chain joins TRBV6-5 and TRBJ2-3, with a possible D match to TRBD2 (5 bases). Per germline, CDR1 MNHEY and CDR2 SVGAGI. The CDR3 has 14 residues. V was clipped by 4 bases and J by 4 bases, with 12 bases between them.

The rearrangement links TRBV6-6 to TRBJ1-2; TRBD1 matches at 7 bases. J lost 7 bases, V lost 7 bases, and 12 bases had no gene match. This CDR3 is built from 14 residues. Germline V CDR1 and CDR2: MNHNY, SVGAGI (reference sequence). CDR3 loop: CASTGGDRVFGYTF. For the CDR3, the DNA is TGTGCCAGCACCGGGGGGGACAGAGTCTTTGGCTACACCTTC.

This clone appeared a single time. CDR3 protein: CASSLSGSGQLLWGTEAFF. The CDR3 DNA reads as TGTGCCAGCAGTTTATCGGGATCGGGACAGTTATTATGGGGCACTGAAGCTTTCTTT. The rearrangement uses TRBV27 and TRBJ1-1, with 7 bases fitting TRBD1. The V gene end was trimmed by 0 bases and the J gene end by 4 bases; junction bases not matched to a gene: 17. Looked up from germline, CDR1 is MNHEY and CDR2 is SMNVEV (reference sequence). The CDR3 extends over 19 amino acids.

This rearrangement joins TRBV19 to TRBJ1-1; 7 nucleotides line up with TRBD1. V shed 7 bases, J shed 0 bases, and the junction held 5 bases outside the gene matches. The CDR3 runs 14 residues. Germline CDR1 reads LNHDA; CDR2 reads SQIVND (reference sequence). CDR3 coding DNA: TGTGCCAGTACAAACAGGGGTATGAACACTGAAGCTTTCTTT. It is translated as CASTNRGMNTEAFF.

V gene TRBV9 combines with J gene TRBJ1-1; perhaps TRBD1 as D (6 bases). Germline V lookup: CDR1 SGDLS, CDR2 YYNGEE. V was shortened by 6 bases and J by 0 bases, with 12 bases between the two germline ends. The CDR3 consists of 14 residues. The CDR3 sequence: CASNTGSMNTEAFF. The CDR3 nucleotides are TGTGCCAGCAACACAGGGAGTATGAACACTGAAGCTTTCTTT.